These 19 T cell receptor beta chains share one sample of origin, sequenced in a study of blood T cells in healthy people across ages. Next came a second PCR, run for roughly 7 to 12 cycles, which used a sample-barcoded 5' primer along with a J-beta primer mix. TCRdb used MiXCR to reprocess the 5' RACE reads, holding one entry per CDR3 protein. This sample yields 700,000 to 950,000 distinct CDR3 sequences, of which more than 45% are seen a single time; approximately 21% belongs to the top ten. Sequencing input: blood. Source of these receptors: a man aged 25 to 40 in good health.

This clonotype was seen a few times. This rearrangement joins TRBV2 to TRBJ1-6; D gene unclear. The germline CDR1 and CDR2 sequences are SNHLY and FYNNEI. This CDR3 has 12 amino acids. V was pared by 5 bases and J by 8 bases, with 7 bases between. Written as DNA, the CDR3 is TGTGCCAGCAGTCTAGACGATTCACCCCTCCACTTT. This gives the protein CASSLDDSPLHF.

The V call is TRBV30, the J call TRBJ1-2; a possible D gene is TRBD1 (5 bases). Germline-derived CDR1 and CDR2 are GTSNPN and SVGIG (reference sequence). The germline V and J ends were trimmed by 4 bases and 8 bases, with 17 bases remaining between them. The CDR3 length is 13 residues. CDR3 in amino acids: CAWKTPGPQGYTF. The CDR3 DNA is TGTGCCTGGAAAACGCCAGGGCCACAGGGCTACACCTTC.

CDR3 sequence: CAISTGGHEQFF. The CDR3 DNA reads as TGTGCCATCAGTACAGGGGGCCATGAGCAGTTCTTC. This chain links TRBV10-3 with TRBJ2-1, with 9 bases matching TRBD1. The CDR3 has 12 amino acids. CDR1 is ENHRY and CDR2 is SYGVKD in the germline V gene. Trimming took 5 bases from V and 8 from J; bases not matched to a gene: 1.

This clonotype was observed a handful of times. CDR3 nucleotides: TGTGCCAGCAGTGAAGAGGTGCAAAGCAATGAGCAGTTCTTC. It yields the protein CASSEEVQSNEQFF. This sequence joins TRBV6-1 and TRBJ2-1; D call uncertain. The CDR3 has 14 residues. The germline V gene has CDR1 MNHNS and CDR2 SASEGT. Trimming pared 1 base from V and 6 bases from J, leaving 10 bases between.

This clonotype has only a few counts. The V and J genes are TRBV6-2 or TRBV6-3 and TRBJ2-7; perhaps TRBD2 as D (5 bases). V was shortened by 4 bases and J by 1 base, with 14 bases between the two germline ends. The CDR3 runs to 15 residues. Per germline, CDR1 MNHEY and CDR2 SVGEGT. Here the CDR3 DNA reads TGTGCCAGCAGTTCCGGGGTGAGGGCTTCCTACGAGCAGTACTTC. This translates into CASSSGVRASYEQYF.

The J gene is TRBJ1-1, the V gene TRBV12-3 or TRBV12-4; D call uncertain. The CDR3 has 13 amino acids. Between the trimmed V and J ends, which lost 1 base and 3 bases, there was a span of 6 bases. CDR3 nucleotides: TGTGCCAGCAGTTTAGTTTCGTACACTGAAGCTTTCTTT. Residues: CASSLVSYTEAFF.

The sample holds one count of this clonotype. The chain uses TRBV4-2 and TRBJ2-1, with a possible D match to TRBD2 (6 bases). V dropped 1 base and J dropped 6 bases, with 10 bases sitting between them. CDR1 and CDR2 (germline): LGHNA, YNFKEQ. The CDR3 is 14 residues long. CDR3 amino acids: CASSQVEGVNEQFF. In nucleotides, the CDR3 is TGTGCCAGCAGCCAAGTGGAGGGAGTCAATGAGCAGTTCTTC.

The chain couples TRBV5-4 to TRBJ1-5, with D perhaps matching TRBD1 (6 bases). The ends were cut back, 0 bases at V and 4 bases at J, with 11 bases in the middle. The germline gives CDR1 SGHNT, CDR2 YYREEE (reference sequence). The CDR3 has 15 amino acids. This CDR3 is CASSLGGTQNQPQHF. CDR3 DNA sequence: TGTGCCAGCAGCTTGGGTGGGACACAAAATCAGCCCCAGCATTTT.

This clonotype has just a few counts. The rearrangement uses TRBV20-1 and TRBJ1-5; D gene uncertain. This CDR3 has 16 amino acids. The germline CDR1 and CDR2 sequences are DFQATT and SNEGSKA (reference sequence). V dropped 6 bases and J dropped 4 bases, with 22 bases sitting between them. The DNA of the CDR3 is TGCAGTGCCAGTTCTAGTTATGTTTCTGGGAATCAGCCCCAGCATTTT. Its protein product is CSASSSYVSGNQPQHF.

The genes are TRBV10-3 and TRBJ2-1, with 8 bases aligning to TRBD2. This CDR3 comprises 17 residues. J was trimmed by 3 bases and V by 6 bases; bases with no gene match: 13. Germline lookup yields CDR1 ENHRY and CDR2 SYGVKD. CDR3 nucleotide sequence: TGTGCCATCAGCGATTCGGAGGGGCGGGGGGTCTACAATGAGCAGTTCTTC. It encodes CAISDSEGRGVYNEQFF.

This clonotype was observed a handful of times. This chain joins TRBV7-2 and TRBJ2-5; a weak D match, TRBD2 (5 bases). Trimming stripped 5 bases from V and 3 bases from J, with 16 bases between. Germline V gene lookup returns CDR1 SGHTA and CDR2 FQGNSA. The CDR3 consists of 15 residues. The CDR3 here is CASSLLFAGEETQYF. CDR3 DNA: TGTGCCAGCAGCCTCCTATTCGCCGGGGAAGAGACCCAGTACTTC.

The chain combines TRBV12-3 or TRBV12-4 with TRBJ2-5; 9 bases match TRBD2. The CDR3 runs 16 residues. Trimming removed 5 bases from V and 11 bases from J; junction bases left unmatched: 18. This CDR3 reads CASSPITSGHMNEQYF. For the CDR3, the DNA is TGTGCCAGCAGTCCAATTACTAGCGGGCACATGAATGAGCAGTACTTC.

This clonotype appeared a few times. V usage is TRBV7-6 and J usage is TRBJ2-7; D gene ambiguous. The CDR3 loop spans 15 amino acids. Trimming left V 0 bases short and J 3 bases short, with 12 bases between. Germline V gene data show CDR1 as SGHVS and CDR2 as FNYEAQ. For the CDR3, the DNA is TGTGCCAGCAGCTTAGCCCCCGGCCAGCGCTACGAGCAGTACTTC. This sequence encodes CASSLAPGQRYEQYF.

V gene TRBV3-1 combines with J gene TRBJ2-7; 8 bases align to TRBD1. Unmatched junction bases numbered 13, after V lost 1 base and J lost 2 bases. From germline, CDR1 is LGHDT and CDR2 YNNKEL (reference sequence). CDR3 size: 18 residues. CDR3 residues: CASSQVPTRDRSTYEQYF. CDR3 coding DNA: TGTGCCAGCAGCCAAGTCCCAACCAGGGACAGGTCCACCTACGAGCAGTACTTC.

This clonotype was seen more than once but under ten times. The chain recombines TRBV28 with TRBJ1-2; D is undetermined. The CDR3 extends over 13 amino acids. Germline V gene data show CDR1 as MDHEN and CDR2 as SYDVKM. V gave up 4 bases and J gave up 4 bases, with 10 bases separating them. The CDR3 loop reads CASSSRLAYGYTF. Here the CDR3 DNA reads TGTGCCAGCAGTTCCCGGCTAGCCTATGGCTACACCTTC.

The rearrangement uses TRBV7-2 and TRBJ1-5; D is uncertain. Trimming removed 2 bases from V and 2 bases from J, with 10 bases in between. The CDR3 runs 15 residues. Germline V gene data show CDR1 as SGHTA and CDR2 as FQGNSA. The CDR3, as DNA: TGTGCCAGCAGCTTAAAGGGTAACGGCAATCAGCCCCAGCATTTT. Protein: CASSLKGNGNQPQHF.

This CDR3 is CASSQRGQFYEQYF. As DNA, the CDR3 is TGTGCCAGCTCCCAGCGAGGACAGTTCTACGAGCAGTACTTC. This chain uses TRBV27 with TRBJ2-7, with D possibly TRBD1 on 6 matching bases. Trimming cost V 8 bases and J 3 bases, with 17 bases left between them. This CDR3 region has 14 residues. Germline V gene lookup returns CDR1 MNHEY and CDR2 SMNVEV (reference sequence).

V usage is TRBV28 and J usage is TRBJ1-2; D remains unclear. Germline CDR1 MDHEN, CDR2 SYDVKM. V lost 3 bases and J lost 10, with 12 bases in between. CDR3 length equals 12 residues. The CDR3: CASSLPPSAYTF. The CDR3 DNA sequence: TGTGCCAGCAGTTTGCCGCCCAGCGCCTACACCTTC.

This clonotype has more than one count but fewer than ten. The chain recombines TRBV7-9 with TRBJ2-5; possible D gene TRBD2, 5 bases. The J call may be in error: the DNA end matches TRBJ2-7 better. Per germline, CDR1 SEHNR and CDR2 FQNEAQ (reference sequence). The length of the CDR3 is 13 residues. The DNA for the CDR3 is TGTGCCAGCAGGAAGGAGGAAGTACGCGAGCAGTACTTC. Protein sequence: CASRKEEVREQYF.